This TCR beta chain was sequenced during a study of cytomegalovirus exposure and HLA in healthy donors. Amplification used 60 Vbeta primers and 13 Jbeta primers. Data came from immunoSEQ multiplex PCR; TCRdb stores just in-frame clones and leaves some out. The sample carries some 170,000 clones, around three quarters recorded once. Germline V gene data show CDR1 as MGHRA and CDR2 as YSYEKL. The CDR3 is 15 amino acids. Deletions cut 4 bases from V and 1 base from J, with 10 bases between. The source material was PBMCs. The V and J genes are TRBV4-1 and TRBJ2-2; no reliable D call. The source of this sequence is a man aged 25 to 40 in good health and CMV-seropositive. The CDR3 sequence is CASSLHTENTGELFF. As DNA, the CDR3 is TGCGCCAGCAGCCTCCACACCGAGAACACCGGGGAGCTGTTTTTT.